This TCR beta chain was recorded in a study of T cell changes during pregnancy in multiple sclerosis. TCRdb's copy holds only in-frame clones and misses some; the assay was immunoSEQ multiplex PCR. The sample carries roughly 47,000 clones, roughly nine tenths recorded once. The germline CDR1 and CDR2 sequences are SGHRS and YFSETQ. V was pared by 4 bases and J by 4 bases, with 7 bases of the junction left unmatched. CDR3 length: 14 amino acids. The V gene is TRBV5-1, the J gene TRBJ2-7; 8 bases map to TRBD2. Sequenced here: CD4+ T cells from peripheral blood mononuclear cells, sampled after pregnancy. This receptor was taken from a female donor with multiple sclerosis, enrolled in a pregnancy study. The CDR3 DNA follows: TGCGCCAGCAGCCCCACTAGCGGAGATTACGAGCAGTACTTC. Translating it yields CASSPTSGDYEQYF.